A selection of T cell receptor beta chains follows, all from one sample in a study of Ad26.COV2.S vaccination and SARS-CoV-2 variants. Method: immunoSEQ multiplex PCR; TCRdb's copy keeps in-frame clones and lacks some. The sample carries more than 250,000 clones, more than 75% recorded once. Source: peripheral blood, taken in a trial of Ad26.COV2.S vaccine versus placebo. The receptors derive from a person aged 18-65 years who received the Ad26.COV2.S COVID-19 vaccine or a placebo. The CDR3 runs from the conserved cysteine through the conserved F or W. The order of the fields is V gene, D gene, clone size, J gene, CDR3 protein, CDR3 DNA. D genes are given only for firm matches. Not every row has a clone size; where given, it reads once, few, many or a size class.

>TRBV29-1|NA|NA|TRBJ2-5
CSVDQGGETQYF
TGCAGCGTTGACCAGGGTGGCGAGACCCAGTACTTC
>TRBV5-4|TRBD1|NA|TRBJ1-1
CASSPRGLNTEAFF
TGTGCCAGCAGCCCTAGGGGGCTGAACACTGAAGCTTTCTTT
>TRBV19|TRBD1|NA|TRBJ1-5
CASRSVGQGGFNQPQHF
TGTGCCAGTAGAAGCGTCGGACAGGGTGGATTTAATCAGCCCCAGCATTTT
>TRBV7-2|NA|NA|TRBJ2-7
CASSLGSSTASFYEQYF
TGTGCCAGCAGCTTAGGGTCCTCGACAGCGAGCTTCTACGAGCAGTACTTC
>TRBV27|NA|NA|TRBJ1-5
CASSPLRDHSNQPQHF
TGTGCCAGCAGTCCACTGAGGGACCATAGCAATCAGCCCCAGCATTTT
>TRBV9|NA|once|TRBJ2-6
CASSVGGGAGANVLTF
TGTGCCAGCAGCGTAGGAGGAGGGGCTGGGGCCAACGTCCTGACTTTC
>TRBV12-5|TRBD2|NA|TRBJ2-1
CASGLTGTSGAYNEQFF
TGTGCTAGTGGTTTGACCGGGACTAGCGGAGCCTACAATGAGCAGTTCTTC
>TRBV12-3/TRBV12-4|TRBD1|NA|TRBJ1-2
CASSYGDRPGYTF
TGTGCCAGCAGTTACGGGGACAGGCCGGGCTACACCTTC
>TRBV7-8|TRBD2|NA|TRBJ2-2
CASSSRTSGRTPTGELFF
TGTGCCAGCAGCTCGAGGACTAGCGGGAGGACTCCCACCGGGGAGCTGTTTTTT
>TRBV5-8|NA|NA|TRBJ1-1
CASSLVHVSIHPNTEAFF
TGTGCCAGCAGCTTGGTTCACGTATCGATACACCCGAACACTGAAGCTTTCTTT
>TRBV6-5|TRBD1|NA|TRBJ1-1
CASSLDRVNTEAFF
TGTGCCAGCAGTTTAGACAGGGTCAACACTGAAGCTTTCTTT
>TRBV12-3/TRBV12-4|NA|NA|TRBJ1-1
CASSLTYTEAFF
TGTGCCAGCAGTTTGACCTACACTGAAGCTTTCTTT
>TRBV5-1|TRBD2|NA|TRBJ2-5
CASRPSGILETQYF
TGCGCCAGCAGGCCTAGCGGGATATTGGAGACCCAGTACTTC
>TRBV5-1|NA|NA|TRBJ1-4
CASSPGPREGKLFF
TGCGCCAGCAGTCCCGGGCCCCGCGAGGGAAAACTGTTTTTT
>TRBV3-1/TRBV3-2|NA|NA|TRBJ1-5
CASSQESGAGQPQHF
TGTGCCAGCAGCCAAGAGTCGGGGGCTGGGCAGCCCCAGCATTTT
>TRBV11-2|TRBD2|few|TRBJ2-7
CASSLGLAGYNEQYF
TGTGCCAGCAGCTTAGGACTAGCGGGGTACAACGAGCAGTACTTC
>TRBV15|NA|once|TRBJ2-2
CATSRGNTGELFF
TGTGCCACCAGCAGAGGAAACACCGGGGAGCTGTTTTTT
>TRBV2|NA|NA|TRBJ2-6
CASSDGKPHSGANVLTF
TGTGCCAGCAGTGACGGGAAGCCTCACTCTGGGGCCAACGTCCTGACTTTC
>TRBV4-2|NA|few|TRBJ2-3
CASSQALGEGGRDTQYF
TGTGCCAGCAGCCAGGCCCTAGGTGAGGGGGGCAGGGATACGCAGTATTTT
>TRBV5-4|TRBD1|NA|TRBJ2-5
CASTTGDQETQYF
TGTGCCAGCACGACAGGGGACCAAGAGACCCAGTACTTC
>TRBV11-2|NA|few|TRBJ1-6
CASSSYPNSPLHF
TGTGCCAGCAGCTCATATCCAAATTCACCCCTCCACTTT
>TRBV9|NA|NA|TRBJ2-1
CASSREDSQYNEQFF
TGTGCCAGCAGCCGGGAGGACAGCCAATACAATGAGCAGTTCTTC
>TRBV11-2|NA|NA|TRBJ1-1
CASSLGRGGQGEAFF
TGTGCCAGCAGCTTAGGGCGGGGAGGGCAGGGTGAAGCTTTCTTT
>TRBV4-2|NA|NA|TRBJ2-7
CASSQGTSSYEQYF
TGTGCCAGCAGCCAAGGGACATCGTCCTACGAGCAGTACTTC
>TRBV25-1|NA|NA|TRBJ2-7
CASSLRAHEQYF
TGTGCCAGCAGTCTACGGGCCCACGAGCAGTACTTC
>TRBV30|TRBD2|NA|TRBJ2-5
CAWSGLAGETQYF
TGTGCCTGGAGCGGACTAGCGGGAGAGACCCAGTACTTC
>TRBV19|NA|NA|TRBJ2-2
CASRDGTLNTGELFF
TGTGCCAGTAGGGACGGGACTCTGAACACCGGGGAGCTGTTTTTT
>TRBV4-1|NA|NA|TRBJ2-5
CASSRRLGEETQYF
TGCGCCAGCAGCCGCAGACTAGGAGAAGAGACCCAGTACTTC
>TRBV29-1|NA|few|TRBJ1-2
CSVSPGLYGYTF
TGCAGCGTTTCCCCCGGGCTCTATGGCTACACCTTC
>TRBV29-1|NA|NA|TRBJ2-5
CSVGGASQETQYF
TGCAGCGTTGGCGGGGCCAGCCAAGAGACCCAGTACTTC
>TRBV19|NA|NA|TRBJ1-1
CASSIDLAYMNTEAFF
TGTGCCAGTAGTATAGATCTGGCCTACATGAACACTGAAGCTTTCTTT
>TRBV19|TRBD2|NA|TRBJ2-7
CASSRTPRLAGRYEQYF
TGTGCCAGTAGCCGTACTCCCAGGCTAGCGGGGAGGTACGAGCAGTACTTC
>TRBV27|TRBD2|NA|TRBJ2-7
CASSSFPSGAYEQYF
TGTGCCAGCAGCTCTTTCCCTAGCGGAGCCTACGAGCAGTACTTC
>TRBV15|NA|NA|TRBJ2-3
CATSRAGGVTDTQYF
TGTGCCACCAGCAGAGCGGGGGGCGTCACAGATACGCAGTATTTT
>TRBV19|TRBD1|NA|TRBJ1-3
CASNLDRASGNTIYF
TGTGCCAGTAACCTAGACAGGGCTTCAGGAAACACCATATATTTT